These T cell receptor beta chains were read from a single sample in a study of blood T cells in healthy people across ages. One entry per CDR3 protein, called by TCRdb with MiXCR from the 5' RACE reads. The table has around 850,000 distinct CDR3 sequences, approximately 35% seen once. Sequencing was performed on blood. Every receptor here comes from a man between 18 and 35 years old in good health. Each CDR3 is given with its conserved first and last residue. Each record gives: V gene, clone size, J gene, CDR3 protein. Size values are once, few and many counts, or a class for expanded clones, and some rows have none.

TRBV12-3/TRBV12-4	many	TRBJ2-7	CASSLRRGSYEQYF
TRBV3-1	-	TRBJ2-1	CASSQISGGMNEQFF
TRBV12-3/TRBV12-4	few	TRBJ1-3	CASSFEGNTIYF
TRBV29-1	-	TRBJ2-1	CSVDPPTGSYNEQFF
TRBV7-2	-	TRBJ2-1	CASSVRAGDTTYNEQFF
TRBV3-1	-	TRBJ1-4	CASSPTTTAEKLFF
TRBV6-6	-	TRBJ1-6	CASSSRGHLDSPPHF
TRBV6-6	few	TRBJ2-2	CASTPQGTNTGELFF
TRBV2	-	TRBJ2-5	CASSEVLAGAGETQYF
TRBV3-1	few	TRBJ1-2	CASSQRGRGVNFLIENYGYTF
TRBV20-1	-	TRBJ2-1	CSARIFTGSSYNEQFF
TRBV20-1	-	TRBJ2-1	CSAIGTDGSDEQFF
TRBV20-1	-	TRBJ2-3	CSEGAGSDTQYF
TRBV27	-	TRBJ2-3	CTSSFGTSETDTQYF
TRBV9	-	TRBJ2-1	CASSRQGLVDYNEQFF
TRBV12-3/TRBV12-4	-	TRBJ2-7	CARSFDTSYEQYF
TRBV5-1	-	TRBJ1-5	CASSLAGGMEPQHF
TRBV20-1	few	TRBJ1-2	CSAIATEKVEGYTF
TRBV18	many	TRBJ2-5	CASSPPHTQETQYF
TRBV7-2	-	TRBJ2-5	CASSLDTGGETQYF
TRBV20-1	-	TRBJ1-1	CSAFMDENTEAFF
TRBV4-2	many	TRBJ2-1	CASSQLFSGGYNEQFF
TRBV6-6	-	TRBJ1-3	CGVSTGVGNTIYF
TRBV12-3/TRBV12-4	few	TRBJ2-7	CASSFERTYEQYF
TRBV3-1	-	TRBJ1-2	CASSQPGDNLYGYTF
TRBV7-9	-	TRBJ1-5	CSKEPGQQNQPQHF
TRBV20-1	-	TRBJ2-5	CSARGMNEQYF
TRBV20-1	few	TRBJ2-5	CSARGTGGGIQETQYF
TRBV20-1	many	TRBJ2-1	CSASTAGGDNEQFF
TRBV9	-	TRBJ2-2	CASSGGLAVNTGELFF
TRBV12-3/TRBV12-4	few	TRBJ2-3	CANAIGSITDTQYF
TRBV4-2	few	TRBJ2-5	CASSLEAGSEGETQYF
TRBV4-3	many	TRBJ2-4	CASSLSGGDIQYF
TRBV14	-	TRBJ1-6	CASSQGAPWQDSPLHF
TRBV14	-	TRBJ2-1	CASSQERGGSENEQFF
TRBV4-1	-	TRBJ1-4	CASSQVSRVGEKLFF
TRBV14	-	TRBJ2-5	CASSKYDWRIGTEPETQYF
TRBV3-1	many	TRBJ2-1	CASSQDELYNEQFF
TRBV19	many	TRBJ1-2	CASSRRYRDRENYGYTF
TRBV20-1	-	TRBJ2-2	CSARDGTSDTGELFF
TRBV27	-	TRBJ2-1	CASSKTAYNEQFF
TRBV6-5	few	TRBJ1-4	CASSRGQEVEKLFF
TRBV4-2	few	TRBJ2-1	CASSQDWGQRGGNEQFF
TRBV6-5	few	TRBJ1-2	CASSYTGQDYTF
TRBV7-2	-	TRBJ2-7	CASSLSSLIFYEQYF